This T cell receptor beta chain was identified during a study of cytotoxic CD8 clonotypes in ibrutinib-treated CLL. Across the study: In all, 10 to 11 patients were relapsed/refractory, some 14 were treatment-naive and 17 were IGHV unmutated. Regarding the study as a whole: Elevated clonality accompanied ibrutinib response, with a return toward baseline values at progression. Clonality correlated strongly with circulating CD8+ T cells and exceeded age-matched healthy donors at baseline.

The V and J ends lost 7 bases and 6 bases respectively, with 16 bases between them. The CDR3 is 14 amino acids. CDR1 and CDR2 (germline): LNHDA, SQIVND (reference sequence). Assay used: immunoSEQ multiplex PCR; TCRdb lists only in-frame clones, some missing. The sample comprises about 200,000 clones, nearly 80% of which are singletons, and about 10% rests with the top ten. Of note for this clone: Its antigen remains unknown.

The chain couples TRBV19 to TRBJ2-1; D possibly matches TRBD1 or TRBD2 (6 bases each). This TCR was recovered from a human donor with chronic lymphocytic leukemia. The sequencing here drew on PBMCs, taken after 12 months of ibrutinib treatment. For the CDR3, the DNA is TGTGCCAGTAAAAAAGGCAGGGGACTCAATGAGCAGTTCTTC. Protein sequence: CASKKGRGLNEQFF.